This T cell receptor beta chain comes out of a study of blood T cell repertoires in COVID-19. Study-level background: Italy, Spain and the United States were the sources of the convalescent and acute COVID-19 samples. In each case, the material was cDNA or gDNA derived from T cells, B-cell-depleted T cells, or PBMCs.

Authors' analysis steps: Reference gene primer amplification gave estimated nucleated cell counts. Measured with immunoSEQ multiplex PCR; TCRdb has only the in-frame clones, and not every one. The V and J calls and clone size were taken over from that table, and D and trimming were inferred from the DNA. Seen here are approximately 61,000 clones, about 86% observed once, and the top ten hold around a sixth. Per the germline V gene, CDR1 is MNHEY and CDR2 is SMNVEV (reference sequence). J was trimmed by 8 bases and V by 4 bases; bases with no gene match: 6. There are 14 residues in the CDR3. The receptor comes from a woman of 80 years or more with active COVID-19. The rearrangement uses TRBV27 and TRBJ1-4; TRBD1 agrees at 8 bases. Sequences were obtained from peripheral blood. CDR3 DNA: TGTGCCAGCAGTTCTCAGGGGGCCTGGGAAAAACTGTTTTTT. This sequence encodes CASSSQGAWEKLFF.